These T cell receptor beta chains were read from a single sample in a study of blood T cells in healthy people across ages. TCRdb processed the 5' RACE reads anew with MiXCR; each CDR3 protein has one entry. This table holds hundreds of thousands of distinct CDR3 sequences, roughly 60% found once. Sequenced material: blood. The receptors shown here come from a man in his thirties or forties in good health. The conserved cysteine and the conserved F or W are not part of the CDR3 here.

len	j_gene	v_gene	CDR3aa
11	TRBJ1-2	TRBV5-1	ASNPGQGYGYT
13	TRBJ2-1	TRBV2	ASNSGAATYNEQF
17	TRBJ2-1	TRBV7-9	ASSFIGTSGTSSYNEQF
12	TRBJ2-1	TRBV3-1	ASSQVPGGADLF
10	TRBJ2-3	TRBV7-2	ASSGPADTQY
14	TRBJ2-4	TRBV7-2	ASSFKTSATKNIQY
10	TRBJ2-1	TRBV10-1	ASGTGAAEQF
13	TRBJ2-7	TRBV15	ATSIEWGQENEQY
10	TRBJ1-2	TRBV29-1	SVATGMGGYT
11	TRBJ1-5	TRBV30	AWSAGPLQPQH
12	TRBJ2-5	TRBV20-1	SARDGDSQETQY
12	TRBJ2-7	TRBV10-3	AISELAGVYEQY
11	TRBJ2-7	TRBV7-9	ASRRGPSVEQY
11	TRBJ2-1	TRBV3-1	ASSQGVEGLSF
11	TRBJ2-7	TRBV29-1	SVVGVKPYEQY
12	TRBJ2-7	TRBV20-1	SARDSGRGYEQY
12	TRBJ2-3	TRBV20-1	SAELAGAGDTQY
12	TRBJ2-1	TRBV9	ASSVTQFNNEQF
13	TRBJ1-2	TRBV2	ASTQGGRSIFGYT
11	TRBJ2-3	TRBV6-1	ASVGQDTDTQY
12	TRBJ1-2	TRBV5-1	ASNPGQGTYGYT
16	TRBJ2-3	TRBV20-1	SARAPWAGGQVVDTQY
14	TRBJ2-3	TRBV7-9	ASSLGREESVDTQY
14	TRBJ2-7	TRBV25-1	ASSPTPDRPTYEQY
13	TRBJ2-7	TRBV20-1	SANDYGINSYEQY
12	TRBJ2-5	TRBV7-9	ASSSWTSADEQY
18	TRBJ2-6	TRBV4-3	ASSQEFGGRGLAGANVLT
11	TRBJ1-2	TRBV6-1	ATSWIEQLLDT
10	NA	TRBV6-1	ASRGNWETQY
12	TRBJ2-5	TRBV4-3	ASSREGGAETQY
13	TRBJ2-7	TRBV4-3	ASSLGSGATYEQY
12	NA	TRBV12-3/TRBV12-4	ASSVAAHSYEQY
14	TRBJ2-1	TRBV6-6	ASSYPSRGGRNEQF
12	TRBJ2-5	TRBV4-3	ASSQDRRKETQY
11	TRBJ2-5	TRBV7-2	ASSLVLGETQY
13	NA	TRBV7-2	ASQLQRGVSETQY
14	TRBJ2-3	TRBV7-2	ASSAQHRADTDTQY
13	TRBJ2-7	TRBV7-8	ASSLAREGGYEQY
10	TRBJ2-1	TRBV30	AWIGGGNEQF
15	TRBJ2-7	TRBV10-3	AISESKWTVNSYEQY
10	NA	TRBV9	ASSAPSNEQY
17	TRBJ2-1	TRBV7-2	ASSPGRGASGREYNEQF
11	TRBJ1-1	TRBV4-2	ASSHRGNTEAF
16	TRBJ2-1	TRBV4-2	ASSQGLLLADRRYEQF
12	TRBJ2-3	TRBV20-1	SARGSGLPDTQY
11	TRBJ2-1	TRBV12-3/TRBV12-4	ASSRTGYNEQF